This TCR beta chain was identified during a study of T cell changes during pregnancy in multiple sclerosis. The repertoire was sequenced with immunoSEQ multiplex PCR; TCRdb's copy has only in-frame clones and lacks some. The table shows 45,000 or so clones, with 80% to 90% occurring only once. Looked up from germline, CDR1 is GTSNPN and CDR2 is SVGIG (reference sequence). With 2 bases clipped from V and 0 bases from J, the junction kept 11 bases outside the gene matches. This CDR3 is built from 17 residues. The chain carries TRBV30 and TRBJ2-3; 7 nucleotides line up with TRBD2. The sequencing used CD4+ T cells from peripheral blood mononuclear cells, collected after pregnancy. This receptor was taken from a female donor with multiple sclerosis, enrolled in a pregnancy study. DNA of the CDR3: TGTGCCTGGAGTCCCTTGGGCCTAGCGGATAGCACAGATACGCAGTATTTT. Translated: CAWSPLGLADSTDTQYF.